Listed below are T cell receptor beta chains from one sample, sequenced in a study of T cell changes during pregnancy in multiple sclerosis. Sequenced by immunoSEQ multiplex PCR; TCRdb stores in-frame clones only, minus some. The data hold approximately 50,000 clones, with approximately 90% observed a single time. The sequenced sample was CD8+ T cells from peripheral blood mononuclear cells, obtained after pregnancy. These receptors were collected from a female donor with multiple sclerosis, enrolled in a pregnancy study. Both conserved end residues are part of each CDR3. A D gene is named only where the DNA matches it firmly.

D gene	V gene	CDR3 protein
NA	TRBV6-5	CASSYEAGQETQYF
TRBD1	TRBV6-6	CASSPGTGQYEQYF
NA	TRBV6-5	CASSYSRGGGTEAFF
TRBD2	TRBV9	CASSPGLEGYEQYF
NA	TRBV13	CASTERRVFEQYF
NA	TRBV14	CASSQATYGYTF
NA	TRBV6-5	CASSYSSSAYEQYF
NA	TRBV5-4	CASSLEQGGSPLHF
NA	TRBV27	CASTQVPNPYNEQFF
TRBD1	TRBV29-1	CSVERTGGTQYF
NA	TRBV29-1	CSVFSQPPSSYNEQFF
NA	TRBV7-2	CASSFGASSYNSPLHF
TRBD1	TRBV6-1	CASSEALGGTGNEKLFF
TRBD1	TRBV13	CASSFSGQGIRELFF
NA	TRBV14	CASSHMATDSYNEQFF